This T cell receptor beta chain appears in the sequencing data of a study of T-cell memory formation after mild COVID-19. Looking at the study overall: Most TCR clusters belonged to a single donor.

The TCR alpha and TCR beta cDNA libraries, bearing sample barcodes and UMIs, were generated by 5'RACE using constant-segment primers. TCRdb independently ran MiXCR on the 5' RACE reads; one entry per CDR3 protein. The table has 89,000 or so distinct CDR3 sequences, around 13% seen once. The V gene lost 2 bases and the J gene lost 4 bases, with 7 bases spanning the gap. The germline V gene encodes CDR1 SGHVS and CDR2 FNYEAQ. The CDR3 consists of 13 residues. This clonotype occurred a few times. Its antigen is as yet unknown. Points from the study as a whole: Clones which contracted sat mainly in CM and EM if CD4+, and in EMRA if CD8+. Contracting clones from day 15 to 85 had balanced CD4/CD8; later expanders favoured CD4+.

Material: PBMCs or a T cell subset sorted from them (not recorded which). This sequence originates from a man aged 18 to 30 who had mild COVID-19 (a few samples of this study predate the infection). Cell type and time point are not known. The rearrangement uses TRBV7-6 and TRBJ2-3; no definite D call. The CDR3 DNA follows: TGTGCCAGCAGCTTACTTTTGGCAGATACGCAGTATTTT. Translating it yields CASSLLLADTQYF. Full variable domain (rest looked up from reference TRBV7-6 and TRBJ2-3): GAGVSQSPRYKVTKRGQDVALRCDPISGHVSLYWYRQALGQGPEFLTYFNYEAQQDKSGLPNDRFSAERPEGSISTLTIQRTEQRDSAMYRCASSLLLADTQYFGPGTRLTVL.